Each of the 2 T cell receptor beta chains below was sequenced from the same sample in a study of blood T cells in healthy people across ages. A sample-barcoded 5' primer and a J-beta primer mix were used in a second PCR of about 7 to 11 cycles. TCRdb re-called the 5' RACE reads through MiXCR, storing one row per CDR3 protein. The sample contains 1.5 million or so distinct CDR3 sequences, 42% of which appear only once. Specimen: blood. The receptors derive from a woman aged 18-35 years in good health.

J is TRBJ2-4 and V is TRBV27, with D possibly TRBD2 on 6 matching bases. The V end was cut by 5 bases, the J end by 6 bases, with 23 bases between. The CDR3 length is 17 residues. Germline V gene data show CDR1 as MNHEY and CDR2 as SMNVEV (reference sequence). CDR3 coding DNA: TGTGCCAGCAGTCCCCTTAAAAGGGTCGGGGGTCTAAACATTCAGTACTTC. As protein: CASSPLKRVGGLNIQYF.

There are a few counts of this clonotype. The chain links TRBV20-1 to TRBJ2-1, with D uncertain. Germline V gene sequence: CDR1 DFQATT, CDR2 SNEGSKA (reference sequence). The V end lost 6 bases, the J end lost 3 bases, and 9 bases lay between the germline ends. CDR3 length equals 12 residues. CDR3 protein: CSADRSYNEQFF. CDR3 in DNA: TGCAGTGCCGACCGAAGCTACAATGAGCAGTTCTTC.